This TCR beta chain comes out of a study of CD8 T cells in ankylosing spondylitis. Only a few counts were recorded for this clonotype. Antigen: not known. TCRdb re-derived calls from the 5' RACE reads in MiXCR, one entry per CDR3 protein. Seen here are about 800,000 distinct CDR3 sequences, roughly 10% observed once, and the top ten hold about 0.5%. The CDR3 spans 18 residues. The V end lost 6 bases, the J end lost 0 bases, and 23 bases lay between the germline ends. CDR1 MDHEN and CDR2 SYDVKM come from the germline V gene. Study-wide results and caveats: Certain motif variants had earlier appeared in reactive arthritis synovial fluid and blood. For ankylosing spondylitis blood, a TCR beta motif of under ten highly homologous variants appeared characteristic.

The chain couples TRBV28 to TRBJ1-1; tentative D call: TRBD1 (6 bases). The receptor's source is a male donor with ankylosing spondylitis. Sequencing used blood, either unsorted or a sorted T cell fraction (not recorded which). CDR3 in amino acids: CASRATGLGLYMNTEAFF. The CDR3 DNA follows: TGTGCCAGCAGGGCGACAGGCCTTGGACTCTACATGAACACTGAAGCTTTCTTT.